Presented here are 9 T cell receptor beta chains from one specimen sequenced in a study of Ad26.COV2.S vaccination and SARS-CoV-2 variants. Here immunoSEQ multiplex PCR was the method, and the copy in TCRdb shows in-frame clones only, minus some. The sample lists a few hundred thousand clones, roughly 80% occurring once. Treatment: about 20 received Ad26.COV2.S at low or high dose, single or two shots; five or six received placebo; per-sample allocation not given. Sampling occurred on day 63 after the first vaccine or placebo injection. Sequences were derived from peripheral blood, sampled in a trial of Ad26.COV2.S vaccine versus placebo. The origin of the receptors is a person between 18 and 65 years old who received the Ad26.COV2.S COVID-19 vaccine or a placebo.

The V and J genes are TRBV27 and TRBJ2-1, with a possible D match to TRBD2 (5 bases). Trimming removed 5 bases from V and 0 bases from J, with 14 bases in between. The CDR3 sequence is 16 residues long. The germline CDR1 and CDR2 sequences are MNHEY and SMNVEV (reference sequence). This chain's CDR3 is CASSTLLVSSYNEQFF. CDR3 DNA sequence: TGTGCCAGCAGTACTTTACTAGTAAGCTCCTACAATGAGCAGTTCTTC.

The chain uses TRBV14 and TRBJ1-2, with TRBD1 identical over 7 bases. Germline V lookup: CDR1 SGHDN, CDR2 FVKESK. CDR3 length: 15 residues. V shed 1 base, J shed 4 bases, and the junction held 6 bases outside the gene matches. CDR3 in amino acids: CASSQVGGPSYGYTF. CDR3 coding DNA: TGTGCCAGCAGCCAAGTAGGGGGCCCTAGCTATGGCTACACCTTC.

V and J are TRBV5-1 and TRBJ1-1, with D hard to call. V lost 3 bases to trimming and J lost 1 base, with 7 bases between them. CDR1 and CDR2 (germline): SGHRS, YFSETQ. The length of the CDR3 is 13 residues. The CDR3 region is CASSWATNTEAFF. The CDR3 nucleotides are TGCGCCAGCAGCTGGGCGACGAACACTGAAGCTTTCTTT.

In its sample, this clone was seen once. V is TRBV29-1 and J is TRBJ1-2; tentative D call: TRBD1 (5 bases). This CDR3 comprises 14 residues. The germline gives CDR1 SQVTM, CDR2 ANQGSEA. V gave up 2 bases and J gave up 4 bases, with 14 bases separating them. In DNA form, the CDR3 reads TGCAGCGTTGAAAGTGGTGACGGGACCTATGGCTACACCTTC. This sequence encodes CSVESGDGTYGYTF.

The gene calls are TRBV7-2 and TRBJ2-7; tentatively, D is TRBD1 (6 bases). Trimming stripped 2 bases from V and 1 base from J, with 9 bases between. The CDR3 loop spans 14 amino acids. CDR1 is SGHTA, CDR2 FQGNSA, per germline. Here the CDR3 reads CASSLQTGSYEQYF. The CDR3 DNA is TGTGCCAGCAGCTTACAAACAGGGTCCTACGAGCAGTACTTC.

The V and J genes are TRBV7-2 and TRBJ2-3; either TRBD1 or TRBD2 may supply D (5 bases each). The CDR3 has 16 residues. Germline CDR1 is SGHTA and CDR2 is FQGNSA. Trimming left V 7 bases short and J 2 bases short, with 19 bases between. CDR3 region: CASTLGSQGVTDTQYF. The CDR3 DNA is TGTGCCAGCACCCTAGGGAGCCAGGGAGTCACAGATACGCAGTATTTT.

This clone has just one count. CDR3 bases: TGTGCCAGCAGTGAAGAGGGGAGCACGGGGCAGCCCCAGCATTTT. Its protein is CASSEEGSTGQPQHF. The genes are TRBV6-1 and TRBJ1-5; TRBD1 is a possible D gene (5 bases). Germline CDR1 is MNHNS and CDR2 is SASEGT. V lost 1 base, J lost 7 bases, and 14 bases lay in between. The CDR3 loop spans 15 amino acids.

This chain connects TRBV11-3 to TRBJ1-2; a possible D gene is TRBD1 (6 bases). The CDR3 extends over 12 amino acids. V was trimmed by 5 bases and J by 7 bases, leaving 11 bases between them. Germline-derived CDR1 and CDR2 are SGHNT and YENEEA. The CDR3 DNA reads TGTGCCAGCAGCGGAAAGGGGGGTGGCTACACCTTC. It is translated as CASSGKGGGYTF.

The CDR3 DNA reads as TGTGCCAGCAGGGGACAGCTAAACTATGGCTACACCTTC. Residues: CASRGQLNYGYTF. This chain uses TRBV2 with TRBJ1-2, with 7 bases fitting TRBD1. The CDR3 is 13 amino acids. The germline V gene has CDR1 SNHLY and CDR2 FYNNEI. The V gene end was trimmed by 6 bases and the J gene end by 2 bases; junction bases not matched to a gene: 3.